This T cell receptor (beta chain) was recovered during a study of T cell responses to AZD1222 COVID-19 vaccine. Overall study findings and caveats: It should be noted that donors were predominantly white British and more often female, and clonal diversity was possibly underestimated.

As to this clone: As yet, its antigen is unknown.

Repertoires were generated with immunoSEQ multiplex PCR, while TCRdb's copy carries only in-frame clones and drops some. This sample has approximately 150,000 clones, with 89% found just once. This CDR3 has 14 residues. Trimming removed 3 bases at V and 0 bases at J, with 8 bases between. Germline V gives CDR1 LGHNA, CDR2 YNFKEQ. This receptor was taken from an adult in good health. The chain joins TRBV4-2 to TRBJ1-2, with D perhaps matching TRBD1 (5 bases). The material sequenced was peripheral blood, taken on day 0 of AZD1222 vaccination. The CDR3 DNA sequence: TGTGCCAGCAGCCAGTCAGGGACTAACTATGGCTACACCTTC. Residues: CASSQSGTNYGYTF.